This T cell receptor (beta chain) is from a study of immune evolution from preneoplasia to lung adenocarcinoma (dated by TCRdb to about 2021). Looking at the study overall: The study used immune gene expression, TCR sequencing and multiplex immunofluorescence to profile the immune contexture of lung adenocarcinoma precursors and invasive adenocarcinoma. Resected precursor lesions (AAH, AIS, MIA) and invasive adenocarcinomas were each compared against paired morphologically normal lung tissue. Sample size was determined by specimen availability and not by a prior power calculation. The immune data were integrated with whole exome sequencing and methylation data obtained from the same cohort of nodules. A total of roughly 50 patients with pulmonary nodules who underwent surgical resection were included in the overall cohort. TCR sequencing data were obtained from around 51 patients. The study reported that 85 to 130 samples were used for TCR sequencing. POLYSOLVER was used to infer Class I HLA alleles from exome data, while LOHHLA was used to detect allele-specific HLA loss.

On this clone itself: What this receptor recognizes is not known. No base qualities exist here, and no much larger clone lies one base off it.

The CDR3 runs 14 residues from the cysteine to the phenylalanine. The kept DNA is CDR3 alone, 42 bases in frame from the first base. V is reduced by 6 bases and J by 1 base, leaving a spacing of 11 bases between them. CDR1 and CDR2 are read off the germline V gene as WSHSY and SAAADI. The investigation overall reported the following: The highest clonality was observed in normal lung, whereas higher T cell density and diversity but lower clonality appeared to be present in later-stage lesions. Because all patients were from Japan and China, applicability to Western populations was uncertain. The findings were based on association rather than direct causation, and larger cohorts with long-term follow-up and longitudinal biopsies were deemed needed. The highest top T cell clone frequencies were observed in normal lung, and a progressive decrease in top T cell clone frequencies appeared to occur from AAH through AIS, MIA and invasive adenocarcinoma.

Between the mid-2010s and the late 2010s, the patients underwent resection in either Japan or China. The histologic diagnosis of each case was independently confirmed on H&E slides by two lung cancer pathologists. FFPE tissue was used for DNA isolation with the AllPrep DNA/RNA FFPE Kit. TCR beta CDR3 regions were sequenced from DNA using the immunoSEQ hsTCRbeta Kit. The authors processed their data as follows. TCR sequencing data were analysed with the ImmunoSEQ Analyzer. T cell clonality was calculated on productive rearrangements as 1 minus Pielou's evenness. T cell diversity was measured with the inverse Simpson index on productive templates. T cell density was expressed as TCR beta template counts normalized to usable DNA, with usable DNA estimated by amplifying and sequencing housekeeping genes. Two-sided Kruskal-Wallis tests were used to compare TCR metrics across histologic stages. Here the immuneACCESS table is served through TCRdb, limited to in-frame sequences with V and J called. Missing clones are a known gap in these copies; in checked studies unresolved V genes cover under half, and the rest lacks a known reason. The V and J calls and the clone size are those of that table, but D and trimming were determined from the DNA. This sample lists thousands of clones; less than 85% were detected once. The ten largest clonotypes hold approximately 4% of the sample.

This clonotype originated in a person aged 65-85 years with lung adenocarcinoma. This sequence uses TRBV10-2 and TRBJ2-3; the D gene lacks a confident call. Sequenced: FFPE adjacent normal lung tissue. The CDR3 protein sequence reads: CASSSFYRTDTQYF. Here is the DNA: TGCGCCAGCAGCTCTTTCTACCGCACAGATACGCAGTATTTT.